The clone carrying this T cell receptor (beta chain) was counted at least ten times. Its antigen is as yet unknown. The data stem from a study of T cells in Graves' hyperthyroidism and ophthalmopathy. TCR beta CDR3 regions were amplified from RNA transcripts. Primed by the HTBI set, a first-round RT-PCR was run on the TCR CDR3. MiXCR, applied by TCRdb to the multiplex PCR reads, yields one record per CDR3 protein. The profile shows some 550,000 distinct CDR3 sequences, approximately 16% of them singletons. Broader study findings: Before onset, by a median of around six months, the model predicted ophthalmopathy.

This CDR3 comprises 15 residues. J was trimmed by 0 bases and V by 4 bases; bases with no gene match: 5. This TCR was recovered from a woman in her 40s with Graves' ophthalmopathy. The chain combines TRBV12-3 or TRBV12-4 with TRBJ1-1; 7 bases align to TRBD1. The sample was blood. CDR3 sequence reads: CASSSRQGMNTEAFF. The DNA of the CDR3 is TGTGCCAGCAGTTCCAGACAGGGAATGAACACTGAAGCTTTCTTT.